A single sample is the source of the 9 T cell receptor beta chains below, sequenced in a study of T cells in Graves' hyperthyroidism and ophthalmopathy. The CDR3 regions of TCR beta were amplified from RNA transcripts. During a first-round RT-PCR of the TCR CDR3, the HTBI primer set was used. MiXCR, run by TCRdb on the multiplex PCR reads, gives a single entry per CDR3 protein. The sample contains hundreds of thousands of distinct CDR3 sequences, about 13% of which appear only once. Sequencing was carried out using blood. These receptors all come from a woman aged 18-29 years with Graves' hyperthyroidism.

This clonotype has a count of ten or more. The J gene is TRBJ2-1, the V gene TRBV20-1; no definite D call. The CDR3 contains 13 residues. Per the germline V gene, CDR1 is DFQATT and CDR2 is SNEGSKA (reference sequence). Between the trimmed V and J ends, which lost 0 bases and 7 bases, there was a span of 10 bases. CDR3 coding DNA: TGCAGTGCTAGAGATTTCCTGGGGAATGAGCAGTTCTTC. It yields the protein CSARDFLGNEQFF.

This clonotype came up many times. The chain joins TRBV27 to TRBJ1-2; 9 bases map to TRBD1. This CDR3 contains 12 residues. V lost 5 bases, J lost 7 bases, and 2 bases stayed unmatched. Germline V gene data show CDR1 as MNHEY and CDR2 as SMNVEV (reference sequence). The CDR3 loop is CASSTGGLGYTF. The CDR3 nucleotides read TGTGCCAGCAGTACAGGGGGCCTTGGCTACACCTTC.

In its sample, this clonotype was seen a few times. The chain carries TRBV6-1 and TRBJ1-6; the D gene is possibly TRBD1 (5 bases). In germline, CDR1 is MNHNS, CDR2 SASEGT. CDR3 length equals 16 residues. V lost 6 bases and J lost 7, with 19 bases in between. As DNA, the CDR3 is TGTGCCAGCAGCAGATCGGGGCAGGTCTACAATTCACCCCTCCACTTT. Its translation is CASSRSGQVYNSPLHF.

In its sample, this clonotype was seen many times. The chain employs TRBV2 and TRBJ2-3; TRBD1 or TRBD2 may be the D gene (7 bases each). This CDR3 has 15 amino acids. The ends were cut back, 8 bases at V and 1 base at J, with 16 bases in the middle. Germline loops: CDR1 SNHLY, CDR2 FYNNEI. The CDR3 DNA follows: TGTGCCAGCGGTCCAGGGGGGGTCGGCACAGATACGCAGTATTTT. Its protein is CASGPGGVGTDTQYF.

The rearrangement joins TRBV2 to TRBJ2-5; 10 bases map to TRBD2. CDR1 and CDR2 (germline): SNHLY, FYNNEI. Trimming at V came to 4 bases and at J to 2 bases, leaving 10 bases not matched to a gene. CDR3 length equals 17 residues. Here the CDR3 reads CASSGLAGRYLQETQYF. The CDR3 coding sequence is TGTGCCAGCAGTGGACTAGCGGGCCGATACCTACAAGAGACCCAGTACTTC.

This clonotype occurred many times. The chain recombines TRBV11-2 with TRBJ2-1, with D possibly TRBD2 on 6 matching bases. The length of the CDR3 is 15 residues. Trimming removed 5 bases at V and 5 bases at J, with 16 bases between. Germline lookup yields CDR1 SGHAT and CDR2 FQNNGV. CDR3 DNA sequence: TGTGCCAGCAGCCACGTGGAGCGGGTAGACAATGAGCAGTTCTTC. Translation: CASSHVERVDNEQFF.

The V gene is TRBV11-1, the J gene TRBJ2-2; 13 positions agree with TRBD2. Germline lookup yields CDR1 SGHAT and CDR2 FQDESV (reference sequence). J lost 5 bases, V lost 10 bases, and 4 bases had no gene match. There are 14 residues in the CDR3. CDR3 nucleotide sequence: TGTGCCACCCGACTAGCGGGGGGAACCGGGGAGCTGTTTTTT. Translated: CATRLAGGTGELFF.

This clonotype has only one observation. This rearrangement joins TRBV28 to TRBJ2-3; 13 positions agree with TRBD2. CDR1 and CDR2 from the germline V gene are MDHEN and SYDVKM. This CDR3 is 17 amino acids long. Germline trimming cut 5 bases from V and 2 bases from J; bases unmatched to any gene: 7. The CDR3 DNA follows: TGTGCCAGCAGTCCCCGGACTAGCGGGAGCGTCACAGATACGCAGTATTTT. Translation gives CASSPRTSGSVTDTQYF.

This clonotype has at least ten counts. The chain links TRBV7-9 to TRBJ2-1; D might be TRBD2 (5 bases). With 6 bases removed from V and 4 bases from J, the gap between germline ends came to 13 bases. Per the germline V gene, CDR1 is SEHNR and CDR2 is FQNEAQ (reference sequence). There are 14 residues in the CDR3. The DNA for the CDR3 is TGTGCCAGCAGGCAACTAGATACGTACAATGAGCAGTTCTTC. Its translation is CASRQLDTYNEQFF.